These T cell receptor beta chains were read from a single sample in a study of breast tumors, draining lymph nodes, adjacent tissues. Using its own MiXCR run on the multiplex PCR reads, TCRdb lists one record per CDR3 protein. The sample carries fewer than 300,000 distinct CDR3 sequences, about 34% recorded once. Sequencing input: axillary lymph node tissue. Receptors originate from a female donor with breast cancer. Some clones in this sample may be carry-over from other donors' samples. Each CDR3 is given with its conserved first and last residue. D genes are given only for firm matches. Size values are once, few and many counts, or a class for expanded clones, and some rows have none.

size: NA
J: TRBJ2-3
V: TRBV14
D: TRBD1
CDR3: CASSQDLLGTGSATDTQYF
DNA: TGTGCCAGCAGCCAAGATCTATTGGGGACAGGAAGCGCGACAGATACGCAGTATTTT

size: many
J: TRBJ2-5
V: TRBV12-3/TRBV12-4
D: NA
CDR3: CASSLAGYETQYF
DNA: TGTGCCAGCAGTTTAGCGGGTTATGAGACCCAGTACTTC

size: many
J: TRBJ2-5
V: TRBV2
D: NA
CDR3: CASSERGETQYF
DNA: TGTGCCAGCAGTGAACGGGGGGAGACCCAGTACTTC

size: many
J: TRBJ2-1
V: TRBV20-1
D: TRBD2
CDR3: CSATGLAYNEQFF
DNA: TGCAGTGCCACGGGACTAGCATACAATGAGCAGTTCTTC

size: many
J: TRBJ2-3
V: TRBV28
D: TRBD1
CDR3: CASSSRTGSTDTQYF
DNA: TGTGCCAGCAGTTCACGGACAGGATCCACAGATACGCAGTATTTT

size: many
J: TRBJ2-6
V: TRBV27
D: NA
CDR3: CASKPPSSGANVLTF
DNA: TGTGCCAGCAAACCCCCCAGCTCTGGGGCCAACGTCCTGACTTTC

size: many
J: TRBJ2-3
V: TRBV5-1
D: NA
CDR3: CASGILPRPADTQYF
DNA: TGCGCCAGCGGGATACTACCCCGACCAGCAGATACGCAGTATTTT

size: NA
J: TRBJ1-4
V: TRBV29-1
D: NA
CDR3: CSVSGQPNEKMFF
DNA: TGCAGCGTGTCGGGCCAACCCAATGAAAAAATGTTTTTT

size: NA
J: TRBJ2-2
V: TRBV19
D: TRBD1
CDR3: CASSPTGVGELFF
DNA: TGTGCCAGTAGTCCGACAGGGGTCGGGGAGCTGTTTTTT

size: few
J: TRBJ2-1
V: TRBV27
D: NA
CDR3: CASSLTPPNEQFF
DNA: TGTGCCAGCAGTTTAACCCCTCCTAATGAGCAGTTCTTC

size: few
J: TRBJ1-1
V: TRBV7-8
D: NA
CDR3: CASSLDGGNTEAFF
DNA: TGTGCCAGCAGCTTAGACGGGGGGAACACTGAAGCTTTCTTT

size: once
J: TRBJ2-1
V: TRBV11-3
D: NA
CDR3: CASSLRGGASYNEQFF
DNA: TGTGCCAGCAGCTTACGGGGCGGGGCCTCCTACAATGAGCAGTTCTTC

size: many
J: TRBJ2-7
V: TRBV20-1
D: NA
CDR3: CSARGELVYEQYF
DNA: TGCAGTGCTAGAGGGGAACTAGTATACGAGCAGTACTTC

size: many
J: TRBJ2-5
V: TRBV19
D: TRBD2
CDR3: CASKGLAGQETQYF
DNA: TGTGCCAGTAAAGGACTAGCGGGACAAGAGACCCAGTACTTC

size: many
J: TRBJ2-7
V: TRBV5-5
D: TRBD2
CDR3: CASTSTPGTSSYEQYF
DNA: TGTGCCAGCACCTCCACGCCCGGGACTAGCAGCTACGAGCAGTACTTC

size: NA
J: TRBJ2-5
V: TRBV6-2/TRBV6-3
D: NA
CDR3: CASTTTSSFGETQYF
DNA: TGTGCCAGCACTACTACCTCTAGCTTCGGGGAGACCCAGTACTTC

size: many
J: TRBJ2-7
V: TRBV30
D: NA
CDR3: CAWSSEGGRYF
DNA: TGTGCCTGGAGTTCCGAGGGGGGTAGGTACTTC

size: NA
J: TRBJ1-4
V: TRBV20-1
D: NA
CDR3: CSARDRREKLFF
DNA: TGCAGTGCCAGAGACAGGAGGGAAAAACTGTTTTTT

size: many
J: TRBJ1-5
V: TRBV19
D: NA
CDR3: CASSILQGGNQPQHF
DNA: TGTGCCAGTAGTATCCTCCAGGGTGGCAATCAGCCCCAGCATTTT

size: many
J: TRBJ2-7
V: TRBV6-2/TRBV6-3
D: NA
CDR3: CASSYIFPRANIYEQYF
DNA: TGTGCCAGCAGTTATATCTTCCCGAGGGCAAATATTTACGAGCAGTACTTC

size: few
J: TRBJ2-1
V: TRBV6-6
D: TRBD1
CDR3: CASSPRQGSTDEQFF
DNA: TGTGCCAGCAGTCCCCGACAGGGGAGTACGGATGAGCAGTTCTTC

size: NA
J: TRBJ1-5
V: TRBV6-2/TRBV6-3
D: NA
CDR3: CASRPSQGNQPQHF
DNA: TGTGCCAGCAGACCCTCCCAGGGAAATCAGCCCCAGCATTTT

size: many
J: TRBJ2-1
V: TRBV4-2
D: NA
CDR3: CASGIPEQFF
DNA: TGTGCCAGCGGAATCCCTGAGCAGTTCTTC

size: many
J: TRBJ2-2
V: TRBV4-3
D: TRBD2
CDR3: CASSQDPGLAAAAGELFF
DNA: TGCGCCAGCAGCCAAGATCCGGGACTAGCCGCGGCGGCCGGGGAGCTGTTTTTT

size: NA
J: TRBJ1-3
V: TRBV9
D: NA
CDR3: CASSPTGSSGDTIYF
DNA: TGTGCCAGCTCCCCGACGGGGAGCTCTGGAGACACCATATATTTT

size: NA
J: TRBJ1-1
V: TRBV7-8
D: TRBD1
CDR3: CASSSAVMGQGGTEAFF
DNA: TGTGCCAGCAGCTCAGCAGTCATGGGACAGGGTGGGACTGAAGCTTTCTTT

size: NA
J: TRBJ2-3
V: TRBV9
D: TRBD2
CDR3: CAGSVASGSTGTQYF
DNA: TGTGCCGGCAGCGTAGCTAGCGGCAGCACAGGTACGCAGTATTTT

size: many
J: TRBJ2-1
V: TRBV20-1
D: TRBD2
CDR3: CSARSWTSHNEQFF
DNA: TGCAGTGCTAGATCCTGGACTAGCCACAATGAGCAGTTCTTC

size: many
J: TRBJ2-7
V: TRBV6-1
D: TRBD2
CDR3: CASSQREGTYEQYF
DNA: TGTGCCAGCAGCCAGCGGGAGGGGACCTACGAGCAGTACTTC

size: NA
J: TRBJ1-1
V: TRBV14
D: NA
CDR3: CGSSQTGISAFF
DNA: TGTGGCAGCAGCCAGACCGGGATTAGTGCTTTCTTT

size: many
J: TRBJ2-2
V: TRBV7-2
D: NA
CDR3: CASSLALGNTGELFF
DNA: TGTGCCAGCAGCTTAGCGTTAGGGAACACCGGGGAGCTGTTTTTT

size: NA
J: TRBJ2-1
V: TRBV20-1
D: TRBD2
CDR3: CSANLAGKNNEQFF
DNA: TGCAGTGCTAACTTAGCGGGAAAGAACAATGAGCAGTTCTTC

size: NA
J: TRBJ1-4
V: TRBV5-6
D: TRBD1
CDR3: CASSLNRGQGEKLFF
DNA: TGTGCCAGCAGCTTGAACAGGGGGCAGGGAGAAAAACTGTTTTTT

size: many
J: TRBJ1-2
V: TRBV7-8
D: TRBD1
CDR3: CASSVQGEVYGYTF
DNA: TGTGCCAGCAGCGTACAGGGGGAGGTCTATGGCTACACCTTC

size: many
J: TRBJ2-3
V: TRBV4-2
D: NA
CDR3: CASASQGPGTDTQYF
DNA: TGTGCCAGCGCGAGCCAGGGACCGGGGACAGATACGCAGTATTTT

size: NA
J: TRBJ1-6
V: TRBV5-4
D: NA
CDR3: CASSLDLLDSPLRF
DNA: TGTGCCAGCAGCTTGGACTTATTGGATTCACCCCTCCGCTTT

size: many
J: TRBJ2-1
V: TRBV11-2
D: NA
CDR3: CASSLGIEQFF
DNA: TGTGCCAGCAGCCTAGGGATTGAGCAGTTCTTC

size: many
J: TRBJ2-5
V: TRBV5-8
D: TRBD2
CDR3: CASSLLARGGTQYF
DNA: TGTGCCAGCAGCTTACTAGCGCGAGGAGGGACCCAGTACTTC

size: NA
J: TRBJ1-2
V: TRBV20-1
D: NA
CDR3: CSASSLSDFYGYTF
DNA: TGCAGTGCCAGCAGCCTCTCCGACTTCTATGGCTACACCTTC

size: few
J: TRBJ1-1
V: TRBV19
D: NA
CDR3: CASHHGYTEAFF
DNA: TGTGCCAGTCACCACGGTTACACTGAAGCTTTCTTT

size: NA
J: TRBJ2-1
V: TRBV20-1
D: NA
CDR3: CSASSDRANIYNEQFF
DNA: TGCAGTGCCAGCAGTGATCGAGCGAACATCTACAATGAGCAGTTCTTC

size: NA
J: TRBJ1-5
V: TRBV11-2
D: NA
CDR3: CASSTNRLQHF
DNA: TGTGCCAGCAGCACGAACAGGCTCCAGCATTTT